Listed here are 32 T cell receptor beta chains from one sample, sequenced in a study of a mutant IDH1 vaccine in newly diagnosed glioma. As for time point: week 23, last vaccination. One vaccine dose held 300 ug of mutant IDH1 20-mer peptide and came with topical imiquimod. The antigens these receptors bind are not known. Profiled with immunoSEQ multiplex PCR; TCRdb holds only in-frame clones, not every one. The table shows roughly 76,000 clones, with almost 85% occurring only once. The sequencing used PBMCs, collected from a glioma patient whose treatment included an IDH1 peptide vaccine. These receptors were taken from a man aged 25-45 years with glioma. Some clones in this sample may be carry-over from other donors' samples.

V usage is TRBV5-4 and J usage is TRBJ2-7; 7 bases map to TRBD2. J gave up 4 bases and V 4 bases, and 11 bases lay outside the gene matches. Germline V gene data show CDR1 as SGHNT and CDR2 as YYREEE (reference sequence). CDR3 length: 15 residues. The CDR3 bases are TGTGCCAGCAGCAGACCAGAGGCGGGGGAATACGAGCAGTACTTC. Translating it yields CASSRPEAGEYEQYF.

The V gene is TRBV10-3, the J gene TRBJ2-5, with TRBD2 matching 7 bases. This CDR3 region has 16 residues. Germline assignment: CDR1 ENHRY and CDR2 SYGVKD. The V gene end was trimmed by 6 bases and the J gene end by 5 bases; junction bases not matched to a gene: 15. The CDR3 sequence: CAIRSALAALTETQYF. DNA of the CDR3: TGTGCCATCAGAAGTGCTCTAGCGGCCTTAACGGAGACCCAGTACTTC.

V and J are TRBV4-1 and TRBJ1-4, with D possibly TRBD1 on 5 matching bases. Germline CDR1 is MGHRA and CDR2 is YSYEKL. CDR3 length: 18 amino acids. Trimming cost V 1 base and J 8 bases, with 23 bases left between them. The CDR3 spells CASSQAQNQGFRVEKLFF. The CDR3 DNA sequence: TGCGCCAGCAGCCAAGCTCAAAACCAGGGCTTTAGGGTCGAAAAACTGTTTTTT.

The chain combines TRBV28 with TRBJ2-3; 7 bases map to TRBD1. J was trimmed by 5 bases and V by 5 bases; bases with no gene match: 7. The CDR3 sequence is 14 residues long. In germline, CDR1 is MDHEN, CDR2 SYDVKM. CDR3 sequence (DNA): TGTGCCAGCAGTCATGGGGACAGCCGAGATACGCAGTATTTT. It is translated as CASSHGDSRDTQYF.

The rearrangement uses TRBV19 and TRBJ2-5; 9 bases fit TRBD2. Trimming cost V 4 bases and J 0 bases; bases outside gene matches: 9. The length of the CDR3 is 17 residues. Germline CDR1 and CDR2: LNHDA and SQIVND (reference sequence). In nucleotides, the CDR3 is TGTGCCAGTAGTACCATGGCTGGCGGGGGGGACCAAGAGACCCAGTACTTC. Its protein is CASSTMAGGGDQETQYF.

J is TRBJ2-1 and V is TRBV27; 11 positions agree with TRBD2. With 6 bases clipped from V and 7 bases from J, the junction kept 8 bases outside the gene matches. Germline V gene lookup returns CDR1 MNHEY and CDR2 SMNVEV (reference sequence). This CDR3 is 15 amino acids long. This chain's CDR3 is CASSLAGGERNEQFF. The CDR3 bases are TGTGCCAGCAGCTTAGCGGGGGGGGAGAGGAATGAGCAGTTCTTC.

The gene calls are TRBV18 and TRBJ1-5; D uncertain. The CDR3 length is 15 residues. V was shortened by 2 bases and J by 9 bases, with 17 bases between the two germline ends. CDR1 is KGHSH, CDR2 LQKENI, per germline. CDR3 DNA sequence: TGTGCCAGCTCACCATCGCGAGAGGAGGGTCGGCCCCAGCATTTT. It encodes CASSPSREEGRPQHF.

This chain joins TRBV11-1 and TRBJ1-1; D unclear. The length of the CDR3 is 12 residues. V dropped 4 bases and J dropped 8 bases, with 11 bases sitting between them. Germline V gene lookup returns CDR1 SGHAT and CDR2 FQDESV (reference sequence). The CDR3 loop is CASSYLEVEAFF. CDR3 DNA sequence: TGTGCCAGCAGCTACCTTGAAGTGGAAGCTTTCTTT.

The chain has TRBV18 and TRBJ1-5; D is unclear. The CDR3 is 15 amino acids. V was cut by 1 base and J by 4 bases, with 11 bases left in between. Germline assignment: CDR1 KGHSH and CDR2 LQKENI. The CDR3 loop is CASSPRVTVNQPQHF. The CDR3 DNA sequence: TGTGCCAGCTCACCACGGGTTACGGTTAATCAGCCCCAGCATTTT. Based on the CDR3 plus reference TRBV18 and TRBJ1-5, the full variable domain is NAGVMQNPRHLVRRRGQEARLRCSPMKGHSHVYWYRQLPEEGLKFMVYLQKENIIDESGMPKERFSAEFPKEGPSILRIQQVVRGDSAAYFCASSPRVTVNQPQHFGDGTRLSIL.

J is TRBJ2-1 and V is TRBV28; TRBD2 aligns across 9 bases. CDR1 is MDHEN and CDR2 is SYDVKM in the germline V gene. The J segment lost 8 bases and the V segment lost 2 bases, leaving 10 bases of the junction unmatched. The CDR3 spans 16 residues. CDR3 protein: CASSLAGGERGYEQFF. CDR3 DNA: TGTGCCAGCAGTTTAGCGGGAGGGGAAAGGGGCTATGAGCAGTTCTTC.

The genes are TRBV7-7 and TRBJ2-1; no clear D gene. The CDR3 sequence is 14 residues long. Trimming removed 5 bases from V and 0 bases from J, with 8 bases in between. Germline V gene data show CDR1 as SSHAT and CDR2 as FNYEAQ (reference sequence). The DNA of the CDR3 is TGTGCCAGCAGCCAGGACCACTCCTACAATGAGCAGTTCTTC. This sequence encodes CASSQDHSYNEQFF.

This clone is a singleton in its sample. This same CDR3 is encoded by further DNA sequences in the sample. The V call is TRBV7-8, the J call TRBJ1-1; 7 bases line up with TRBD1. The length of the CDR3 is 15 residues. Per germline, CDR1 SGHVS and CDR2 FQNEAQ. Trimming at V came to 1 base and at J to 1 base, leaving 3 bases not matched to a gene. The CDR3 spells CASSLVGTANTEAFF. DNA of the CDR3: TGTGCCAGCAGCTTAGTGGGGACAGCGAACACTGAAGCTTTCTTT.

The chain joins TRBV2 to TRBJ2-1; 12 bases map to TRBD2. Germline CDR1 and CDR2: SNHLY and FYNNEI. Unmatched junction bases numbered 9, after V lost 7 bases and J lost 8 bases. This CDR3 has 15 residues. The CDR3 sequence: CASKRLAGVGDEQFF. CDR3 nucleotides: TGTGCCAGCAAACGACTAGCGGGAGTCGGCGATGAGCAGTTCTTC.

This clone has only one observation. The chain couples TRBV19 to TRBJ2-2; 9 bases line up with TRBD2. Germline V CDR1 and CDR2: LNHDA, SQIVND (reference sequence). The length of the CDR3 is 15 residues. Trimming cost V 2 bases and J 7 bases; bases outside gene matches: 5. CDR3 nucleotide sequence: TGTGCCAGTAGTATAAAGCGGGAGGTTCTCGGGGAGCTGTTTTTT. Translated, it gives CASSIKREVLGELFF.

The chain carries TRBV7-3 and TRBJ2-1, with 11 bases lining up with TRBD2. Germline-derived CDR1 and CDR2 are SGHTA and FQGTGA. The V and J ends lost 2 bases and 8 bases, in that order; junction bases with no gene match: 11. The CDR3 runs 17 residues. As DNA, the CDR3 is TGTGCCAGCAGCTTATTAACCGGGACTAGCGGTATCGATGAGCAGTTCTTC. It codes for CASSLLTGTSGIDEQFF. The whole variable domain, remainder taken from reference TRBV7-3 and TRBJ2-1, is GAGVSQTPSNKVTEKGKYVELRCDPISGHTALYWYRQSLGQGPEFLIYFQGTGAADDSGLPNDRFFAVRPEGSVSTLKIQRTERGDSAVYLCASSLLTGTSGIDEQFFGPGTRLTVL.

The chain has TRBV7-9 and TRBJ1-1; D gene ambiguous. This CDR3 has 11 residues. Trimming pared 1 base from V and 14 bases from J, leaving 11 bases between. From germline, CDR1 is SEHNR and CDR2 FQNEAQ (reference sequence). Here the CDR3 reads CASSLGPFLFF. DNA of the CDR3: TGTGCCAGCAGCTTAGGACCATTTTTATTCTTT.

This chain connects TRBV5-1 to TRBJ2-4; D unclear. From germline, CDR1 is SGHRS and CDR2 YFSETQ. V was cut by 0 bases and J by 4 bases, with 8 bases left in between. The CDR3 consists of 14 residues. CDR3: CASSLVWSKNIQYF. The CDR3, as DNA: TGCGCCAGCAGCTTGGTGTGGAGTAAAAACATTCAGTACTTC.

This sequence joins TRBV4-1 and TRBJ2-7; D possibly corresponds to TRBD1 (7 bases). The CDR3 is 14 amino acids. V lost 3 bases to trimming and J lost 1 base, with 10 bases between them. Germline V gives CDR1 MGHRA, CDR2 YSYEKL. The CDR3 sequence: CASSHAGGSYEQYF. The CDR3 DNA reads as TGCGCCAGCAGCCACGCAGGGGGGTCCTACGAGCAGTACTTC.

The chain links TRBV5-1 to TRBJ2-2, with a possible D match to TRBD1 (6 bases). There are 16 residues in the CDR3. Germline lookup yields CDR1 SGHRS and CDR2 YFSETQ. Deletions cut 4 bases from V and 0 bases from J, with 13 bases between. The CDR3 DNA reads TGCGCCAGCAGCCCGGGACATAGAACGAACACCGGGGAGCTGTTTTTT. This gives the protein CASSPGHRTNTGELFF.

The CDR3 DNA is TGTGCCATCAGGGATAGCGGGAGTAGTTTCAATGAGCAGTTCTTC. The encoded protein is CAIRDSGSSFNEQFF. The chain recombines TRBV10-3 with TRBJ2-1; 9 bases agree with TRBD2. The trim removed 6 bases at V and 6 bases at J, leaving 9 bases unmatched. The CDR3 has 15 residues. CDR1 is ENHRY, CDR2 SYGVKD, per germline.

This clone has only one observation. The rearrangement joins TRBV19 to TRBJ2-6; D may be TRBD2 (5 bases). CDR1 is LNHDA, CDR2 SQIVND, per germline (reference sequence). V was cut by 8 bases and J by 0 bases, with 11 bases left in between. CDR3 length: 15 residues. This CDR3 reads CASGLFSSGANVLTF. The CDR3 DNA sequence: TGTGCCAGTGGACTGTTCTCCTCTGGGGCCAACGTCCTGACTTTC.

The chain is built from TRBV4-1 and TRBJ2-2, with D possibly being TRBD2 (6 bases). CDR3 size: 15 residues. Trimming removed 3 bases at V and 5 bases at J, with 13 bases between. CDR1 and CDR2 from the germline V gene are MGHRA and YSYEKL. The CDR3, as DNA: TGCGCCAGCAGCCACGGAGGGGTTGGTACCGGGGAGCTGTTTTTT. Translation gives CASSHGGVGTGELFF.

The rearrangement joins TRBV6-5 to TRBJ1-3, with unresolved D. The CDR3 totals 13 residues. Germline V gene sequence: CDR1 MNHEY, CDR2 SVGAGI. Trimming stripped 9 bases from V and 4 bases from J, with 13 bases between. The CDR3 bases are TGTGCCAGTTGGACCCCGGGAGGAAACACCATATATTTT. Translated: CASWTPGGNTIYF.

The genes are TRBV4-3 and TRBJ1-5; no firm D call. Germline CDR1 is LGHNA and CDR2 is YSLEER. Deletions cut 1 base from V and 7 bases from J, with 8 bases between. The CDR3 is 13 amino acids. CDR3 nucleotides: TGCGCCAGCAGCCAAGCACTAGGACAGCCCCAGCATTTT. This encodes CASSQALGQPQHF.

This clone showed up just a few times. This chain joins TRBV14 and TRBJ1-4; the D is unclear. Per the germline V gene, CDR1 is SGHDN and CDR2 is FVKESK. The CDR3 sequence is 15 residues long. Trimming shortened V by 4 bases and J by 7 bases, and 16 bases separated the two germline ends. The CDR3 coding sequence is TGTGCCAGCAGCCCCCGACCGATAATGGGTGAAAAACTGTTTTTT. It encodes CASSPRPIMGEKLFF.

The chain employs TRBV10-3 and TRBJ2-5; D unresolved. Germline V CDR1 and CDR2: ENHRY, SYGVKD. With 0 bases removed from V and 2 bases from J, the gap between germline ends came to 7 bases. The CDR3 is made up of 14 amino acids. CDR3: CAISESADQETQYF. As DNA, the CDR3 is TGTGCCATCAGTGAGTCGGCAGATCAAGAGACCCAGTACTTC.

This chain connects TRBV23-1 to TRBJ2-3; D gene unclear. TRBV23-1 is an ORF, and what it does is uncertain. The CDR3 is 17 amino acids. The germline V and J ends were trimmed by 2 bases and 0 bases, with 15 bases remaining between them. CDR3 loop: CASSQPKVGESTDTQYF. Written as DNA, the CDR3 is TGCGCCAGCAGTCAACCCAAGGTGGGCGAAAGCACAGATACGCAGTATTTT.

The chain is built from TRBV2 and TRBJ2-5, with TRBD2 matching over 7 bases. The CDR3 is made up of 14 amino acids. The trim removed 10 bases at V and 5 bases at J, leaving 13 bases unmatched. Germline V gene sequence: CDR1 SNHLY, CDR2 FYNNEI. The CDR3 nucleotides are TGTGCCACCACAAGCGGGACCAGGCGGGAGACCCAGTACTTC. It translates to CATTSGTRRETQYF.

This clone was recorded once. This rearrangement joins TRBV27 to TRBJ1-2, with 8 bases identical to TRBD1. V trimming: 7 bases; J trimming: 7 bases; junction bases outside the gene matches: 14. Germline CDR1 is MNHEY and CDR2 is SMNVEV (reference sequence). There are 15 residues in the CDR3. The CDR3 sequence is CASTAFSGGRGGYTF. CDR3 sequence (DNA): TGTGCCAGCACGGCCTTTTCAGGGGGCCGGGGTGGCTACACCTTC.

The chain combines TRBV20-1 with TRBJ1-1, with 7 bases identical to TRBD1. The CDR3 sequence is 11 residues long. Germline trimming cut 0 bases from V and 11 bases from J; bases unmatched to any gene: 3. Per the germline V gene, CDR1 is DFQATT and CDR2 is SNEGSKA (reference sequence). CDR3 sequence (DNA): TGCAGTGCTAGAGACAGGGGGAACGCTTTCTTT. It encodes CSARDRGNAFF.

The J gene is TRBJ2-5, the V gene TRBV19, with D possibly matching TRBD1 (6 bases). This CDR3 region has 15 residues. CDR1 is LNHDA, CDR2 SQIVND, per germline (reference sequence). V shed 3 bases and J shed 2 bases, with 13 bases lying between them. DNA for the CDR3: TGTGCCAGTAGTATGGGGGCAGGGTATCAAGAGACCCAGTACTTC. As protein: CASSMGAGYQETQYF.

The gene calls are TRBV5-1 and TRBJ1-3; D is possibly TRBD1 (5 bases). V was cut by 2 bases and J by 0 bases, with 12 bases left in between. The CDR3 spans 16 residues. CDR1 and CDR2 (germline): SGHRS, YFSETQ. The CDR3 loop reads CASSLRGTDSGNTIYF. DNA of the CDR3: TGCGCCAGCAGCTTACGAGGGACCGACTCTGGAAACACCATATATTTT.